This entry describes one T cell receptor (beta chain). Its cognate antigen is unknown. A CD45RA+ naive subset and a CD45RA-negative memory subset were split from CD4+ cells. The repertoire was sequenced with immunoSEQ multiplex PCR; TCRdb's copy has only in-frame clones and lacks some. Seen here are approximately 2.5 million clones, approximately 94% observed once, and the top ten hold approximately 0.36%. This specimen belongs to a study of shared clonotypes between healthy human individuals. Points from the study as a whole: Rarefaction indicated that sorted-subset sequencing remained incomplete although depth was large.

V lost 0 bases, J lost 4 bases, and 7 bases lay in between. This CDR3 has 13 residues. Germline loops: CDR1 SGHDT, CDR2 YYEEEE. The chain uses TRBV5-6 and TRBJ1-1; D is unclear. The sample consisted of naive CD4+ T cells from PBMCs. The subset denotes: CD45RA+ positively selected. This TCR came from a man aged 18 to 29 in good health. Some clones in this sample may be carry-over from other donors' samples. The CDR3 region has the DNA TGTGCCAGCAGCTTGGCCGACGGCACTGAAGCTTTCTTT. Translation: CASSLADGTEAFF.